These T cell receptor beta chains were read from a single sample in a study of technical replicates of blood from several donors. Data came from immunoSEQ multiplex PCR; TCRdb stores just in-frame clones and leaves some out. The sample has more than 55,000 clones, 90% to 95% seen once. Sample: PBMCs. The receptor set was obtained from a human donor in good health. Some clones in this sample may be carry-over from other donors' samples. Both conserved end residues are part of each CDR3. Fields, in order: CDR3 protein, CDR3 DNA, V gene, clone size, J gene, D gene. A D gene is named only where the DNA matches it firmly. The size of a clone is reported for some rows only, either as once, few or many, or as a class for expanded clones.

CDR3aa: CASSQDRPAGGRLYNEQFF; CDR3nt: TGCGCCAGCAGCCAAGATCGTCCAGCGGGGGGCCGACTCTACAATGAGCAGTTCTTC; v_gene: TRBV4-1; abundance: .; j_gene: TRBJ2-1; d_gene: TRBD2
CDR3aa: CASSLGAGGETQYF; CDR3nt: TGTGCCAGCAGCCTGGGGGCGGGGGGGGAGACCCAGTACTTC; v_gene: TRBV9; abundance: .; j_gene: TRBJ2-5; d_gene: TRBD2
CDR3aa: CASSQIGGRSNYGYTF; CDR3nt: TGTGCCAGCAGCCAAATAGGCGGCAGATCTAACTATGGCTACACCTTC; v_gene: TRBV4-2; abundance: .; j_gene: TRBJ1-2; d_gene: .
CDR3aa: CASSKGPNTNSPLHF; CDR3nt: TGTGCCAGCAGTAAGGGGCCGAACACCAATTCACCCCTCCACTTT; v_gene: TRBV9; abundance: .; j_gene: TRBJ1-6; d_gene: .
CDR3aa: CSATSGYTEAFF; CDR3nt: TGCAGCGCCACGTCAGGGTACACTGAAGCTTTCTTT; v_gene: TRBV29-1; abundance: few; j_gene: TRBJ1-1; d_gene: .
CDR3aa: CASSLVPGQSSNEQYF; CDR3nt: TGTGCCAGCAGCTTGGTTCCCGGACAGTCTTCAAACGAGCAGTACTTC; v_gene: TRBV5-6; abundance: once; j_gene: TRBJ2-7; d_gene: .
CDR3aa: CASSLDRTGWTEAFF; CDR3nt: TGTGCCAGCAGCTTAGATAGGACAGGGTGGACTGAAGCTTTCTTT; v_gene: TRBV7-9; abundance: once; j_gene: TRBJ1-1; d_gene: TRBD1
CDR3aa: CASSQSGASSYEQYF; CDR3nt: TGTGCCAGCAGCCAAAGCGGGGCGAGCTCCTACGAGCAGTACTTC; v_gene: TRBV6-5; abundance: few; j_gene: TRBJ2-7; d_gene: TRBD2
CDR3aa: CASSRQGVEQFF; CDR3nt: TGTGCCAGCAGTCGACAGGGGGTTGAGCAGTTCTTC; v_gene: TRBV6-6; abundance: .; j_gene: TRBJ2-1; d_gene: TRBD1
CDR3aa: CASSYYSQGNTEAFF; CDR3nt: TGTGCCAGCAGTTACTACTCACAGGGGAACACTGAAGCTTTCTTT; v_gene: TRBV6-5; abundance: .; j_gene: TRBJ1-1; d_gene: .
CDR3aa: CASSLEAGGNQPQHF; CDR3nt: TGTGCCAGCAGCTTAGAGGCAGGGGGTAATCAGCCCCAGCATTTT; v_gene: TRBV7-2; abundance: .; j_gene: TRBJ1-5; d_gene: TRBD1
CDR3aa: CASSADRTPSNYGYTF; CDR3nt: TGTGCCAGCAGTGCCGACAGGACCCCGTCTAACTATGGCTACACCTTC; v_gene: TRBV27; abundance: .; j_gene: TRBJ1-2; d_gene: .
CDR3aa: CASSPEVLGSGYTF; CDR3nt: TGTGCCAGCAGCCCGGAGGTCCTCGGTAGTGGCTACACCTTC; v_gene: TRBV6-1; abundance: .; j_gene: TRBJ1-2; d_gene: .
CDR3aa: CASGFFGVTDTQYF; CDR3nt: TGTGCTAGTGGTTTCTTCGGTGTAACAGATACGCAGTATTTT; v_gene: TRBV12-5; abundance: .; j_gene: TRBJ2-3; d_gene: .
CDR3aa: CASSVARLFTF; CDR3nt: TGTGCCAGCAGCGTAGCCAGGTTGTTCACCTTC; v_gene: TRBV9; abundance: .; j_gene: TRBJ1-2; d_gene: .
CDR3aa: CASRLQEWTEAFF; CDR3nt: TGTGCCAGCAGACTACAGGAATGGACTGAAGCTTTCTTT; v_gene: TRBV6-1; abundance: .; j_gene: TRBJ1-1; d_gene: .
CDR3aa: CASSVGIGEGTDTQYF; CDR3nt: TGTGCCAGCAGCGTAGGGATAGGGGAGGGCACAGATACGCAGTATTTT; v_gene: TRBV9; abundance: .; j_gene: TRBJ2-3; d_gene: .
CDR3aa: CASSPSSGGAGQFF; CDR3nt: TGTGCCAGCTCACCATCGTCGGGGGGGGCGGGACAGTTCTTC; v_gene: TRBV18; abundance: .; j_gene: TRBJ2-1; d_gene: TRBD2
CDR3aa: CASSFQGGTEAFF; CDR3nt: TGCGCCAGCAGCTTCCAAGGGGGCACTGAAGCTTTCTTT; v_gene: TRBV5-1; abundance: .; j_gene: TRBJ1-1; d_gene: .
CDR3aa: CASSPNSLRLSGNTIYF; CDR3nt: TGTGCCAGCTCACCAAACAGCCTAAGACTATCTGGAAACACCATATATTTT; v_gene: TRBV18; abundance: .; j_gene: TRBJ1-3; d_gene: .
CDR3aa: CASSSDSADTQYF; CDR3nt: TGTGCCAGCAGCTCAGACTCGGCAGATACGCAGTATTTT; v_gene: TRBV5-6; abundance: .; j_gene: TRBJ2-3; d_gene: .
CDR3aa: CASSLTGPTNEKLFF; CDR3nt: TGTGCCAGCAGCTTAACTGGGCCAACTAATGAAAAACTGTTTTTT; v_gene: TRBV7-2; abundance: .; j_gene: TRBJ1-4; d_gene: .
CDR3aa: CASSSGLAGGQETQYF; CDR3nt: TGCGCCAGCAGCTCCGGACTAGCGGGGGGCCAAGAGACCCAGTACTTC; v_gene: TRBV5-1; abundance: .; j_gene: TRBJ2-5; d_gene: TRBD2
CDR3aa: CAWSVQTGTEAFF; CDR3nt: TGTGCCTGGAGTGTTCAGACCGGGACTGAAGCTTTCTTT; v_gene: TRBV30; abundance: .; j_gene: TRBJ1-1; d_gene: .
CDR3aa: CASSPTSGRSVFYEQYF; CDR3nt: TGTGCCAGCAGTCCGACTAGCGGGAGGTCGGTCTTCTACGAGCAGTACTTC; v_gene: TRBV7-2; abundance: .; j_gene: TRBJ2-7; d_gene: TRBD2
CDR3aa: CASSQGWGVDNEQFF; CDR3nt: TGCGCCAGCAGCCAAGGCTGGGGAGTTGACAATGAGCAGTTCTTC; v_gene: TRBV4-1; abundance: .; j_gene: TRBJ2-1; d_gene: .
CDR3aa: CASISGPYGYTF; CDR3nt: TGTGCCAGCATCAGTGGTCCCTATGGCTACACCTTC; v_gene: TRBV7-2; abundance: .; j_gene: TRBJ1-2; d_gene: .
CDR3aa: CASSLGSGYYEQYF; CDR3nt: TGTGCCAGCAGCTTAGGTAGCGGGTATTACGAGCAGTACTTC; v_gene: TRBV7-2; abundance: once; j_gene: TRBJ2-7; d_gene: TRBD2
CDR3aa: CASSLGSLGEQYF; CDR3nt: TGTGCCAGCAGCTTAGGCTCCCTAGGAGAGCAGTACTTC; v_gene: TRBV25-1; abundance: .; j_gene: TRBJ2-7; d_gene: .
CDR3aa: CASSRRLAGGASSYNEQFF; CDR3nt: TGTGCCAGCAGCCGTAGGCTAGCGGGGGGCGCGAGCTCCTACAATGAGCAGTTCTTC; v_gene: TRBV12-1; abundance: .; j_gene: TRBJ2-1; d_gene: .
CDR3aa: CASSPHAGVYSYEQYF; CDR3nt: TGTGCCAGCAGCCCTCATGCGGGGGTATACTCCTACGAGCAGTACTTC; v_gene: TRBV9; abundance: .; j_gene: TRBJ2-7; d_gene: TRBD2
CDR3aa: CASSPTGAGQPQHF; CDR3nt: TGTGCCAGCAGCCCGACAGGGGCAGGTCAGCCCCAGCATTTT; v_gene: TRBV7-9; abundance: .; j_gene: TRBJ1-5; d_gene: TRBD1
CDR3aa: CASRAGGRKEYGYTF; CDR3nt: TGTGCCAGCAGGGCGGGGGGACGTAAGGAATATGGCTACACCTTC; v_gene: TRBV21-1; abundance: .; j_gene: TRBJ1-2; d_gene: .
CDR3aa: CASRIQPSDTGELFF; CDR3nt: TGCGCCAGCAGGATTCAACCCTCGGACACCGGGGAGCTGTTTTTT; v_gene: TRBV5-1; abundance: .; j_gene: TRBJ2-2; d_gene: .
CDR3aa: CASMATSQADTQYF; CDR3nt: TGTGCCAGCATGGCGACCTCTCAGGCAGATACGCAGTATTTT; v_gene: TRBV2; abundance: once; j_gene: TRBJ2-3; d_gene: .
CDR3aa: CASSQATGQIYEQYF; CDR3nt: TGCGCCAGCAGCCAGGCGACGGGACAGATCTACGAGCAGTACTTC; v_gene: TRBV4-3; abundance: .; j_gene: TRBJ2-7; d_gene: TRBD1